The sequence of this TCR beta chain was determined in a study of shared clonotypes between healthy human individuals. Points from the study as a whole: Rarefaction analysis demonstrated incomplete sorted-subset sequencing notwithstanding large depth.

Clones were read by immunoSEQ multiplex PCR, and TCRdb kept only the in-frame ones, dropping some. The profile covers around 2.1 million clones, with roughly 91% appearing a single time and roughly 1.7% taken by the ten largest. CDR1 and CDR2 from the germline V gene are MNHEY and SMNVEV (reference sequence). This CDR3 region has 15 residues. V gave up 5 bases and J gave up 2 bases, with 16 bases separating them. A word on this clone: The antigen is unknown.

Positively selected for CCR7, the CD45RO-negative cells used as naive CD8 cells excluded terminally differentiated effector memory CD45RA+ cells. The genes are TRBV27 and TRBJ2-7; D perhaps matches TRBD1 (6 bases). The sequencing input was naive CD8+ T cells from PBMCs. The source of this sequence is a man aged 18 to 30 in good health. Some clones in this sample may be carry-over from other donors' samples. CDR3 region: CASSTHRVQPYEQYF. CDR3 nucleotide sequence: TGTGCCAGCAGTACCCACAGGGTTCAGCCCTACGAGCAGTACTTC.